In its sample, the clone carrying this T cell receptor (beta chain) was seen many times. The V and J ends lost 9 bases and 0 bases respectively, with 9 bases between them. The CDR3 loop spans 13 amino acids. Preparation of the TCRbeta library was carried out with unique molecular identifiers. MiXCR, run by TCRdb on the PCR reads, gives a single entry per CDR3 protein. The table records around 670,000 distinct CDR3 sequences, roughly 13% of them present only once. The entry originates in a study of T-cell reconstitution after alpha-beta-depleted transplantation in children. This sequence originates from a girl aged 2-9 years with congenital amegakaryocytic thrombocytopenia, due to receive a stem cell transplant. The chain is built from TRBV12-3 or TRBV12-4 and TRBJ2-1, with D unclear. This specimen was PBMCs, taken before TCRalphabeta/CD19-depleted stem cell transplant. The CDR3 bases are TGTGCCAGTTTCAGCACCTCCTACAATGAGCAGTTCTTC. It is translated as CASFSTSYNEQFF.